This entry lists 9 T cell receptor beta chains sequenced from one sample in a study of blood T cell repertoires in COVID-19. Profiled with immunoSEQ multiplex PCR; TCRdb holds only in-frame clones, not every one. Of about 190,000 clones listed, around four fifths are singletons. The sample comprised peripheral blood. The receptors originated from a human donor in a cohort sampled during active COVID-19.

The chain's CDR3 is CASSPQGVGNTEAFF. The CDR3 DNA follows: TGTGCCAGCTCACCACAAGGGGTAGGGAACACTGAAGCTTTCTTT. V is TRBV18 and J is TRBJ1-1; D might be TRBD1 (5 bases). The V and J ends lost 1 base and 1 base respectively, with 10 bases between them. In germline, CDR1 is KGHSH, CDR2 LQKENI. The CDR3 is made up of 15 amino acids.

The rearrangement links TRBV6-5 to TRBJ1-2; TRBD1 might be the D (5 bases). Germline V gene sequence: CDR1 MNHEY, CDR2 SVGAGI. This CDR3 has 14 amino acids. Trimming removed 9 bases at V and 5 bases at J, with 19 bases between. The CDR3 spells CASQGHQLGYGYTF. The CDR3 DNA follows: TGTGCCAGTCAGGGCCACCAACTCGGGTATGGCTACACCTTC.

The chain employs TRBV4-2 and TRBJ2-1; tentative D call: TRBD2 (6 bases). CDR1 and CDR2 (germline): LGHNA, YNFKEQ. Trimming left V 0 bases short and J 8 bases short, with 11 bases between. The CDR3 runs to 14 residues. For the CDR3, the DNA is TGTGCCAGCAGCCAAGACGAGAGGAGGGATGAGCAGTTCTTC. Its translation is CASSQDERRDEQFF.

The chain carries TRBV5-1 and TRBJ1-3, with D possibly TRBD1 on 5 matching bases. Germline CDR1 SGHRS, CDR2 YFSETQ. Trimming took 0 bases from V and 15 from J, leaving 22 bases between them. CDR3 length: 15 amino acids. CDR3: CASSLVGGTETSGYF. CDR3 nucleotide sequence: TGCGCCAGCAGCTTGGTTGGGGGGACGGAAACATCGGGATATTTT. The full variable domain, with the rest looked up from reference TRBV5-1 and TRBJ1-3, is KAGVTQTPRYLIKTRGQQVTLSCSPISGHRSVSWYQQTPGQGLQFLFEYFSETQRNKGNFPGRFSGRQFSNSRSEMNVSTLELGDSALYLCASSLVGGTETSGYFGEGSWLTVV.

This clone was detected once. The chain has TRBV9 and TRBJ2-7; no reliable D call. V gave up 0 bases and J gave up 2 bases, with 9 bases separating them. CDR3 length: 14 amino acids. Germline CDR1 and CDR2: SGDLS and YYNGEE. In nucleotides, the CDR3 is TGTGCCAGCAGCGTAGACTACGAAACCTACGAGCAGTACTTC. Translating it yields CASSVDYETYEQYF.

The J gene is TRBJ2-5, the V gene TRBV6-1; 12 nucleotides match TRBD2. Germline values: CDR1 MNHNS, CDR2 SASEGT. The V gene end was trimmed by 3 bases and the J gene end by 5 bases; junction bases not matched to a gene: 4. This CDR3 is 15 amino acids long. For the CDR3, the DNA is TGTGCCAGCAGTGACAGACTAGCGGGGGTGGAGACCCAGTACTTC. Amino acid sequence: CASSDRLAGVETQYF.

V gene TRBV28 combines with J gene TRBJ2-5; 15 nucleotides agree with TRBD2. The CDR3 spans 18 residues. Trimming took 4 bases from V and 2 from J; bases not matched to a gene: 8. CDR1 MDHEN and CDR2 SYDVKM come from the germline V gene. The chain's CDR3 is CASSSWTSGRAFQETQYF. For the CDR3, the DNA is TGTGCCAGCAGTTCCTGGACTAGCGGGAGGGCCTTTCAAGAGACCCAGTACTTC.

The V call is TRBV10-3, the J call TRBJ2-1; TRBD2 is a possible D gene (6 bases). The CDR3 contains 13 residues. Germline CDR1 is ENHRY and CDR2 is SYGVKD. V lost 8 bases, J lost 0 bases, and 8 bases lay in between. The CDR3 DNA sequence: TGTGCCATCGACGGGAGCTCCTACAATGAGCAGTTCTTC. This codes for CAIDGSSYNEQFF.

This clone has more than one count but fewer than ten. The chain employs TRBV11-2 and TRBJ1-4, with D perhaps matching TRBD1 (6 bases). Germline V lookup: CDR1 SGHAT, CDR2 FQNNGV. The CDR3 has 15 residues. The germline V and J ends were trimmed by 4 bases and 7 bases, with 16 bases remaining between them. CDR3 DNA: TGTGCCAGCAGCTCGGACAGTGTGCGGTCTGAAAAACTGTTTTTT. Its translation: CASSSDSVRSEKLFF.